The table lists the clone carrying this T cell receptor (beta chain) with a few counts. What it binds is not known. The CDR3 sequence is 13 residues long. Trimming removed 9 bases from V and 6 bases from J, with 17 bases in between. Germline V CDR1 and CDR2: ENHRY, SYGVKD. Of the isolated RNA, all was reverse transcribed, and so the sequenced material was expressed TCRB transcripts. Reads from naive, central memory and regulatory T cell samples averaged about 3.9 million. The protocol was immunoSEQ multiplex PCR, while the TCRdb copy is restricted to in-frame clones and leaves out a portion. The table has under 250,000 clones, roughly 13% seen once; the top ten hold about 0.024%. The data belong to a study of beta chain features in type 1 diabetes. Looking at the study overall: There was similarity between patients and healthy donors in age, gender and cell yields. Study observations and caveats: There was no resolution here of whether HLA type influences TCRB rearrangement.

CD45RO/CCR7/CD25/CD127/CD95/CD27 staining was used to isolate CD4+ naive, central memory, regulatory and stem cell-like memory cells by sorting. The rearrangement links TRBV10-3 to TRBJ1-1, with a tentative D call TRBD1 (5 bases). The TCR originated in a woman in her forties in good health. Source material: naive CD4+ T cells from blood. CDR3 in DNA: TGTGCCATAGGGGAGGGGCCATACGCTGAAGCTTTCTTT. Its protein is CAIGEGPYAEAFF.